This entry concerns a single T cell receptor (beta chain). The data belong to a study of T-cell reconstitution after alpha-beta-depleted transplantation in children. It was with unique molecular identifiers that the TCRbeta library was prepared. Via MiXCR, TCRdb re-called the PCR reads, giving one row per CDR3 protein. The sample contains about 500,000 distinct CDR3 sequences, roughly 33% of which appear only once. Trimming took 7 bases from V and 2 from J, leaving 6 bases between them. This CDR3 is 12 amino acids long. The germline V gene encodes CDR1 SNHLY and CDR2 FYNNEI. V is TRBV2 and J is TRBJ2-1; D uncertain. This clonotype originated in a human donor who donated a stem cell graft to a child with aplastic anemia. Sequencing was performed on PBMCs from the stem cell graft donor, taken from the stem cell graft. The CDR3 here is CASIYTYNEQFF. CDR3 DNA: TGTGCCAGCATCTATACCTACAATGAGCAGTTCTTC.